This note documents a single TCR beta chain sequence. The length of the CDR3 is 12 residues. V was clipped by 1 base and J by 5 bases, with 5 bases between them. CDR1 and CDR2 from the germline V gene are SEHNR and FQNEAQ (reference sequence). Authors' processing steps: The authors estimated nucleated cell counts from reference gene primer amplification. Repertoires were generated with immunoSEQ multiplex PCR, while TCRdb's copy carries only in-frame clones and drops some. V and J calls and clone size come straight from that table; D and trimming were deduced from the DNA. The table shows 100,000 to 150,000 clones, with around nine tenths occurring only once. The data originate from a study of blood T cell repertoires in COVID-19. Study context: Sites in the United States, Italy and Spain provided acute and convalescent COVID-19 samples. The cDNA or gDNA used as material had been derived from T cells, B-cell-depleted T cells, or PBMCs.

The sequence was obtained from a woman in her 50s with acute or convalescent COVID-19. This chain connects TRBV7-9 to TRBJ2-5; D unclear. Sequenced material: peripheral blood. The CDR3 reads CASSLGLETQYF. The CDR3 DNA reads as TGTGCCAGCAGCTTAGGGCTGGAGACCCAGTACTTC.